This TCR beta chain was recovered during a study of blood T cell repertoires in COVID-19. Study as a whole: Material from acute and convalescent COVID-19 was sourced from the United States, Italy and Spain. Nucleic acid was either cDNA or gDNA, and it came from T cells, B-cell-depleted T cells, or PBMCs.

Under the authors' procedure: Reference gene primer amplification gave estimated nucleated cell counts. Libraries were prepared by immunoSEQ multiplex PCR; TCRdb keeps only in-frame clonotypes and omits some of them. That table gives V, J and clone size, and the DNA gave D and trimming. The sample has 300,000 to 450,000 clones, 70% to 90% seen once. The CDR3 length is 13 residues. CDR1 and CDR2 (germline): SGHVS, FQNEAQ. V trimming: 4 bases; J trimming: 6 bases; junction bases outside the gene matches: 3. The sequence was collected from a man aged 25 to 40 who had recovered from COVID-19. The gene calls are TRBV7-8 and TRBJ1-2, with 9 bases that match TRBD1. Input material: PBMCs or T cells enriched from blood (not recorded which). CDR3 sequence (DNA): TGTGCCAGCAGCTACGGGACAGGGCATGGCTACACCTTC. Translated: CASSYGTGHGYTF.